This T cell receptor (beta chain) is drawn from a study of T cell responses to AZD1222 COVID-19 vaccine. This clone appeared a single time. Antigen unknown. The assay was immunoSEQ multiplex PCR, and TCRdb's table has in-frame clones only and misses some. The table records approximately 130,000 clones, 80% to 95% of them present only once. With 0 bases removed from V and 5 bases from J, the gap between germline ends came to 8 bases. Germline values: CDR1 MNHEY, CDR2 SVGAGI. The CDR3 consists of 14 residues. Study outcomes and limitations: Regions 160-218 and 743-854 dominated among vaccine-associated CD4 TCRs spanning spike. Two doses of AZD1222 preceded a rise in Spike-specific TCR breadth and depth.

This rearrangement joins TRBV6-5 to TRBJ1-5; no reliable D call. Material: peripheral blood, obtained 28 days after the second dose of the MenACWY control vaccine. The receptor was derived from an adult who received the MenACWY meningococcal vaccine as a control. CDR3 protein: CASSYSSRDQPQHF. The CDR3 nucleotides read TGTGCCAGCAGTTACTCTAGTAGGGATCAGCCCCAGCATTTT.